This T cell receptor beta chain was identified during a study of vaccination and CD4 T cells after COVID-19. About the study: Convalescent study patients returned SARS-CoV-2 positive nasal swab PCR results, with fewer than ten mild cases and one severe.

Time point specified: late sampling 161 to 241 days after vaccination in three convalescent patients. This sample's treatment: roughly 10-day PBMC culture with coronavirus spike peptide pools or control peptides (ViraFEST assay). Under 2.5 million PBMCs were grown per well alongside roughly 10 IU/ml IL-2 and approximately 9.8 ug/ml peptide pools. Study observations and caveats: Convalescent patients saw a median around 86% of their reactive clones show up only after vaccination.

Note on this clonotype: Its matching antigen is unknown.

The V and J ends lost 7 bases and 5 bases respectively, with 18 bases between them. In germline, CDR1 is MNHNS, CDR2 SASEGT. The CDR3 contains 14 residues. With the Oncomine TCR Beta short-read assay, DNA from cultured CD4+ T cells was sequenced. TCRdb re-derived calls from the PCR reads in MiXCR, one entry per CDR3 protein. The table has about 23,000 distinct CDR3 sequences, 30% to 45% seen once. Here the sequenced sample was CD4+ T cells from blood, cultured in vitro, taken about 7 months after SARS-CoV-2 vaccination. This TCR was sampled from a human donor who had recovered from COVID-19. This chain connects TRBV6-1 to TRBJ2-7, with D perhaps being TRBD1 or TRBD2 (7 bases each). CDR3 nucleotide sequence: TGTGCCAGCAATCCTCCAGGGGGGGTCGACGAGCAGTACTTC. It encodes CASNPPGGVDEQYF.